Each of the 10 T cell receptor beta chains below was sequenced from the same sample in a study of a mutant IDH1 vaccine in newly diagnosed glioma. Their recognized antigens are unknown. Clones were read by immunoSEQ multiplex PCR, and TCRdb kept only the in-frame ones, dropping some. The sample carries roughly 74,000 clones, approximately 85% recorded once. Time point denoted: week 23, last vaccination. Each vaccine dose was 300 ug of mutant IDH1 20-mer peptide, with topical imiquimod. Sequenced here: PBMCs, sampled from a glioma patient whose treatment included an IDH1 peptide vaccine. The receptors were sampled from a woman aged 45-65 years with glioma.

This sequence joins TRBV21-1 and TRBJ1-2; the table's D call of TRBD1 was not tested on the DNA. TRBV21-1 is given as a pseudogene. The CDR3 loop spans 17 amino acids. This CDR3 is CASSKMVDKSEGYGYTF. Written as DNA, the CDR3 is TGTGCCAGCAGCAAAATGGTTGACAAAAGTGAAGGCTATGGCTACACCTTC.

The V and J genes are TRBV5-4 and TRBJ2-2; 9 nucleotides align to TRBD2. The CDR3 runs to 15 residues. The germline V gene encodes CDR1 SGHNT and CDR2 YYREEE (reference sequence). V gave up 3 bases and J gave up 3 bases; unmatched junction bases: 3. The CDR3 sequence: CASSSGLAYTGELFF. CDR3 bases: TGTGCCAGCAGCTCAGGACTAGCGTACACCGGGGAGCTGTTTTTT.

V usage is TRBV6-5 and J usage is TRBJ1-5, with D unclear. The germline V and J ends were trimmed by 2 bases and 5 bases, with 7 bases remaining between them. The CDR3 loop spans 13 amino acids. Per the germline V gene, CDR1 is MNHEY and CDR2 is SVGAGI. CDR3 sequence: CASSYGSDQPQHF. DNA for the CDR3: TGTGCCAGCAGTTACGGGTCGGATCAGCCCCAGCATTTT.

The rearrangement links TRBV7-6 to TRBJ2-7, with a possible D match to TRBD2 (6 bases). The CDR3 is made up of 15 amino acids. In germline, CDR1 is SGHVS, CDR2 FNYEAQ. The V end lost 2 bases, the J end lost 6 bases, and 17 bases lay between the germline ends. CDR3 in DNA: TGTGCCAGCAGCTTAAATTACAGGCTGGGGGGCGAGCAGTACTTC. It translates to CASSLNYRLGGEQYF.

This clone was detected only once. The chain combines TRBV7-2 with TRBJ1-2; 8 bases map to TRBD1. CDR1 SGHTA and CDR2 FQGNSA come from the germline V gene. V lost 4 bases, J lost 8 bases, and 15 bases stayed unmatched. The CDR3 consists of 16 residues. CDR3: CASSYRGTGGAYGYTF. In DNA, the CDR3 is TGTGCCAGCAGCTATCGAGGGACAGGAGGAGCCTACGGCTACACCTTC.

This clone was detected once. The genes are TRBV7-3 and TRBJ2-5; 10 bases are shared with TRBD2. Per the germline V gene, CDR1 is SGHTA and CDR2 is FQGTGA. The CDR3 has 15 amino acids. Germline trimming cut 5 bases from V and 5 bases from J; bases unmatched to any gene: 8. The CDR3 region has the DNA TGTGCCAGCAGCCCTTCTAGCGGGAGCTGGGAGACCCAGTACTTC. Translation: CASSPSSGSWETQYF.

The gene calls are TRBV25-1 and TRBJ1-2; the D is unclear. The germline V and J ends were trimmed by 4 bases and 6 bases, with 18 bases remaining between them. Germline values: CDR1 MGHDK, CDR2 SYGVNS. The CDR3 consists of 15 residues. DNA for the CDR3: TGTGCCAGCAGTGGTCGAGGCGGACGTTTAGATGGCTACACCTTC. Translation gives CASSGRGGRLDGYTF.

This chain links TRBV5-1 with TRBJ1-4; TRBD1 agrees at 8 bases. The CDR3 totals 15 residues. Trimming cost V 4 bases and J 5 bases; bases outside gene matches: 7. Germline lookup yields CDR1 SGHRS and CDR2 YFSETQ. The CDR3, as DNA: TGCGCCAGCAGCCCAGGACAGGGTCAAAATGAAAAACTGTTTTTT. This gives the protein CASSPGQGQNEKLFF.

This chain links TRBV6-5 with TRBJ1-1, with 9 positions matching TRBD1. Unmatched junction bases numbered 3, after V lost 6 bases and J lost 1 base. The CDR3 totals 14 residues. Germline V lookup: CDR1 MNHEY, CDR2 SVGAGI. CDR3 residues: CASSRTGENTEAFF. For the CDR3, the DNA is TGTGCCAGCAGCCGGACAGGGGAGAACACTGAAGCTTTCTTT.

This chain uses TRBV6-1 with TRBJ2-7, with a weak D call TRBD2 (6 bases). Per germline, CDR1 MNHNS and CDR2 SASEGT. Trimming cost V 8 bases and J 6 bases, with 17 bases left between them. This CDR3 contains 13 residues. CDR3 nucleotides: TGTGCCAGCGCGGGATCGGCTCTGGGCGAGCAGTACTTC. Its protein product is CASAGSALGEQYF.